A single sample is the source of the 4 T cell receptor beta chains below, sequenced in a study of blood T cell repertoires in COVID-19 (dated by TCRdb to about 2020). To prepare the library, the immunoSEQ multiplex PCR assay was applied. The immuneACCESS repertoire file appears here via TCRdb, limited to in-frame rearrangements. These files lack a portion of the clones; in checked studies, under half of the deficit traces to unresolved V genes, and the cause of the others is not known. Here the sample has about 150,000 clones; about 85% occur a single time. The ten biggest clones cover about 2.5% of the sample. What was sequenced was peripheral blood. Every receptor here comes from a woman in her sixties or seventies with acute or convalescent COVID-19.

The V gene is TRBV30, the J gene TRBJ1-6, with 7 positions matching TRBD1. After removal of 0 bases from V and 10 bases from J, the junction contained 6 bases not matched to a gene. The germline gives CDR1 GTSNPN, CDR2 SVGIG (reference sequence). The CDR3 extends over 14 amino acids. The DNA of the CDR3 is TGTGCCTGGAGTGTACTACAGGGGAAATCACCCCTCCACTTT. Translation gives CAWSVLQGKSPLHF.

The J gene is TRBJ2-3, the V gene TRBV18; TRBD1 matches 7 bases. The J segment lost 1 base and the V segment lost 1 base, leaving 2 bases of the junction unmatched. From germline, CDR1 is KGHSH and CDR2 LQKENI. CDR3 length: 15 amino acids. The CDR3 bases are TGTGCCAGCTCACCACAGGGGGCTGGCACAGATACGCAGTATTTT. It translates to CASSPQGAGTDTQYF. The variable domain in full, with the rest retrieved from reference TRBV18 and TRBJ2-3, is NAGVMQNPRHLVRRRGQEARLRCSPMKGHSHVYWYRQLPEEGLKFMVYLQKENIIDESGMPKERFSAEFPKEGPSILRIQQVVRGDSAAYFCASSPQGAGTDTQYFGPGTRLTVL.

The chain uses TRBV11-1 and TRBJ1-1, with 9 bases lining up with TRBD1. The length of the CDR3 is 16 residues. Germline CDR1 is SGHAT and CDR2 is FQDESV (reference sequence). Unmatched junction bases numbered 5, after V lost 3 bases and J lost 0 bases. CDR3 residues: CASSLHRQGVNTEAFF. DNA of the CDR3: TGTGCCAGCAGCTTGCACAGACAGGGGGTGAACACTGAAGCTTTCTTT.

V is TRBV10-3 and J is TRBJ1-3; the D gene is possibly TRBD1 (6 bases). CDR1 and CDR2 from the germline V gene are ENHRY and SYGVKD. The CDR3 runs to 16 residues. V shed 0 bases and J shed 6 bases, with 15 bases lying between them. CDR3 in amino acids: CAISESDRPLQNTIYF. The DNA for the CDR3 is TGTGCCATCAGTGAGTCCGACAGGCCCCTGCAAAACACCATATATTTT.